The 22 T cell receptor beta chains below were found in one sample sequenced in a study of long-term antiretroviral therapy in people with HIV (dated by TCRdb to between 2021 and 2023). The immunoSEQ hsTCRB v3.0 assay was used at survey level resolution for TRB variable region sequencing. TCRdb retrieved this table from immuneACCESS and kept in-frame rearrangements only. Not all clones are present; in checked studies, unresolved V genes account for under half, and no reason is known for the remainder. Recorded for this sample are about 42,000 clones; approximately 86% of them occurred a single time. Around 5.1% of the sample belongs to the ten largest clones. This material consisted of unsorted PBMCs, taken 0.1 years before starting antiretroviral therapy. Receptors originate from a woman aged 45-59 years with HIV.

V usage is TRBV14 and J usage is TRBJ1-3, with D uncertain. Germline assignment: CDR1 SGHDN and CDR2 FVKESK. CDR3 length equals 14 residues. Trimming cost V 3 bases and J 2 bases, with 8 bases left between them. The CDR3 spells CASSHREPGNTIYF. CDR3 coding DNA: TGTGCCAGCAGCCACCGAGAACCTGGAAACACCATATATTTT.

V usage is TRBV5-1 and J usage is TRBJ2-3, with 8 bases lining up with TRBD2. This CDR3 has 16 amino acids. Trimming cost V 2 bases and J 5 bases; bases outside gene matches: 10. The V gene's germline CDR1 is SGHRS and CDR2 YFSETQ. CDR3 coding DNA: TGCGCCAGCAGCTTACGAGACGGGGGGGCAGGAGATACGCAGTATTTT. Translating it yields CASSLRDGGAGDTQYF.

The rearrangement joins TRBV2 to TRBJ2-7; 10 nucleotides line up with TRBD1. The germline CDR1 and CDR2 sequences are SNHLY and FYNNEI. There are 15 residues in the CDR3. The ends lost 4 bases at V and 3 bases at J; junction bases unmatched: 6. CDR3 coding DNA: TGTGCCAGCAGTGGGGACAGGGGAGGATACTACGAGCAGTACTTC. This sequence encodes CASSGDRGGYYEQYF.

The chain is built from TRBV6-1 and TRBJ1-2, with D unresolved. Trimming left V 1 base short and J 7 bases short, with 16 bases between. The germline V gene encodes CDR1 MNHNS and CDR2 SASEGT. CDR3 length: 15 amino acids. The CDR3 sequence: CASSEVGQRIGGYTF. CDR3 DNA: TGTGCCAGCAGTGAAGTGGGCCAGCGAATTGGTGGCTACACCTTC.

This chain joins TRBV5-1 and TRBJ2-5; 11 bases are a match to TRBD2. The CDR3 extends over 16 amino acids. Looked up from germline, CDR1 is SGHRS and CDR2 is YFSETQ. The J segment lost 7 bases and the V segment lost 4 bases, leaving 12 bases of the junction unmatched. The CDR3 sequence is CASSIGTSGFEWTQYF. The CDR3 DNA is TGCGCCAGCAGCATCGGGACTAGCGGCTTTGAGTGGACCCAGTACTTC. Combining the CDR3 with reference TRBV5-1 and TRBJ2-5 gives the whole variable domain KAGVTQTPRYLIKTRGQQVTLSCSPISGHRSVSWYQQTPGQGLQFLFEYFSETQRNKGNFPGRFSGRQFSNSRSEMNVSTLELGDSALYLCASSIGTSGFEWTQYFGPGTRLLVL.

The chain combines TRBV2 with TRBJ2-3; 8 positions match TRBD2. V lost 2 bases, J lost 2 bases, and 6 bases stayed unmatched. CDR3 size: 16 residues. Germline assignment: CDR1 SNHLY and CDR2 FYNNEI. CDR3 in DNA: TGTGCCAGCAGTGAACACGGGGGGGATTTCACAGATACGCAGTATTTT. It yields the protein CASSEHGGDFTDTQYF.

This sequence joins TRBV30 and TRBJ1-4, with D perhaps TRBD1 (5 bases). The germline V gene has CDR1 GTSNPN and CDR2 SVGIG (reference sequence). The germline V and J ends were trimmed by 4 bases and 6 bases, with 12 bases remaining between them. This CDR3 is built from 13 residues. CDR3 nucleotides: TGTGCCTGGACGACAGATGCCTATGAAAAACTGTTTTTT. Translating gives CAWTTDAYEKLFF.

The rearrangement uses TRBV7-8 and TRBJ2-1, with a tentative D call TRBD2 (6 bases). V was clipped by 1 base and J by 0 bases, with 10 bases between them. Germline V gene sequence: CDR1 SGHVS, CDR2 FQNEAQ. The length of the CDR3 is 16 residues. The CDR3 DNA is TGTGCCAGCAGCTTAGGACGGGGGAGCTCCTACAATGAGCAGTTCTTC. It is translated as CASSLGRGSSYNEQFF.

This clone is a singleton in its sample. The genes are TRBV5-8 and TRBJ2-1; 9 bases match TRBD1. CDR3 length: 15 amino acids. Germline trimming cut 0 bases from V and 4 bases from J; bases unmatched to any gene: 2. Germline assignment: CDR1 SGHTS and CDR2 YDEGEE. The CDR3 spells CASSLGQGDYNEQFF. The DNA for the CDR3 is TGTGCCAGCAGCTTGGGACAGGGGGATTACAATGAGCAGTTCTTC.

This clone was recorded only once. The chain joins TRBV5-5 to TRBJ2-7, with D unresolved. There are 12 residues in the CDR3. Looked up from germline, CDR1 is SGHKS and CDR2 is YYEKEE (reference sequence). Trimming pared 3 bases from V and 1 base from J, leaving 5 bases between. CDR3 protein: CASSSGSYEQYF. CDR3 coding DNA: TGTGCCAGCAGCTCCGGGTCCTACGAGCAGTACTTC.

V is TRBV27 and J is TRBJ2-3; TRBD1 aligns across 7 bases. There are 15 residues in the CDR3. Germline V gives CDR1 MNHEY, CDR2 SMNVEV (reference sequence). With V trimmed by 5 bases and J by 1 base, 6 bases remained unmatched. This CDR3 reads CASSEGAGGTDTQYF. DNA for the CDR3: TGTGCCAGCAGTGAGGGGGCTGGGGGCACAGATACGCAGTATTTT.

The J gene is TRBJ2-3, the V gene TRBV7-9; TRBD1 is a possible D gene (5 bases). The CDR3 is 14 amino acids. V lost 5 bases, J lost 1 base, and 10 bases lay in between. Germline-derived CDR1 and CDR2 are SEHNR and FQNEAQ (reference sequence). CDR3 in DNA: TGTGCCAGCAGCCGCATCAGGGGCACAGATACGCAGTATTTT. It yields the protein CASSRIRGTDTQYF.

V is TRBV6-5 and J is TRBJ1-4; 9 nucleotides match TRBD1. CDR3 length: 13 amino acids. The V and J ends lost 5 bases and 6 bases, in that order; junction bases with no gene match: 1. Per germline, CDR1 MNHEY and CDR2 SVGAGI. This CDR3 is CASSRTGDEKLFF. Written as DNA, the CDR3 is TGTGCCAGCAGTCGGACAGGGGATGAAAAACTGTTTTTT.

The chain links TRBV5-1 to TRBJ2-5, with a possible D match to TRBD1 (6 bases). There are 13 residues in the CDR3. Germline V lookup: CDR1 SGHRS, CDR2 YFSETQ. Trimming took off 3 bases at V and 9 bases at J, with 15 bases between the two ends. The CDR3 spells CASSSGTGKAQYF. Written as DNA, the CDR3 is TGCGCCAGCAGCTCCGGTACAGGGAAGGCCCAGTACTTC. The full variable domain, rest sourced from reference TRBV5-1 and TRBJ2-5, is KAGVTQTPRYLIKTRGQQVTLSCSPISGHRSVSWYQQTPGQGLQFLFEYFSETQRNKGNFPGRFSGRQFSNSRSEMNVSTLELGDSALYLCASSSGTGKAQYFGPGTRLLVL.

The genes are TRBV5-1 and TRBJ1-2; weak D call: TRBD1 (5 bases). The length of the CDR3 is 15 residues. The ends were cut back, 0 bases at V and 6 bases at J, with 15 bases in the middle. The germline V gene has CDR1 SGHRS and CDR2 YFSETQ. This CDR3 is CASSLAQGNVDGYTF. CDR3 nucleotides: TGCGCCAGCAGCTTGGCCCAGGGCAACGTTGATGGCTACACCTTC.

In its sample, this clone was seen once. Its ends do not fully match the called genes, so a read error is possible. The sample holds other DNA sequences that translate to the same CDR3. The rearrangement links TRBV7-7 to TRBJ2-5; D is perhaps TRBD1 (5 bases). Germline CDR1 and CDR2: SSHAT and FNYEAQ (reference sequence). The CDR3 consists of 13 residues. CDR3 sequence (DNA): TGTGCTAGCAGCTTAGACAGCCAAGAGACCCAGTACTTC. Its translation is CASSLDSQETQYF.

J is TRBJ1-2 and V is TRBV12-1; the table calls TRBD1, which could not be checked here. TRBV12-1 is an annotated pseudogene. This CDR3 region has 16 residues. The DNA for the CDR3 is TGTGCCAGCAGCGCAGGACAGGGGGCCATCCTATATGGCTACACCTTC. Translating gives CASSAGQGAILYGYTF.

The V and J genes are TRBV6-4 and TRBJ2-3, with 9 bases lining up with TRBD2. CDR1 is MRHNA, CDR2 SNTAGT, per germline. With V trimmed by 3 bases and J by 0 bases, 7 bases remained unmatched. This CDR3 comprises 17 residues. CDR3 nucleotide sequence: TGTGCCAGCAGTGAAACAGCGGGGGGTTCTAGCACAGATACGCAGTATTTT. Its protein product is CASSETAGGSSTDTQYF.

J is TRBJ1-4 and V is TRBV4-3; D might be TRBD1 (6 bases). Germline-derived CDR1 and CDR2 are LGHNA and YSLEER. V dropped 1 base and J dropped 2 bases, with 8 bases sitting between them. There are 15 residues in the CDR3. CDR3 DNA sequence: TGCGCCAGCAGCCAAGGGACAGCCACTAATGAAAAACTGTTTTTT. Its protein product is CASSQGTATNEKLFF.

This clone appeared a single time. The chain links TRBV7-9 to TRBJ1-1, with D possibly being TRBD1 (6 bases). Germline lookup yields CDR1 SEHNR and CDR2 FQNEAQ (reference sequence). Trimming took 2 bases from V and 4 from J, leaving 11 bases between them. The CDR3 totals 14 residues. The CDR3 region has the DNA TGTGCCAGCAGCTTAAGGGGGGGCAGCACTGAAGCTTTCTTT. It yields the protein CASSLRGGSTEAFF. The entire variable domain, with the rest obtained from reference TRBV7-9 and TRBJ1-1, is as follows: DTGVSQNPRHKITKRGQNVTFRCDPISEHNRLYWYRQTLGQGPEFLTYFQNEAQLEKSRLLSDRFSAERPKGSFSTLEIQRTEQGDSAMYLCASSLRGGSTEAFFGQGTRLTVV.

The chain links TRBV6-5 to TRBJ1-1; TRBD1 is a possible D gene (5 bases). CDR1 MNHEY and CDR2 SVGAGI come from the germline V gene. V was trimmed by 6 bases and J by 4 bases, leaving 15 bases between them. The CDR3 loop spans 14 amino acids. The CDR3, as DNA: TGTGCCAGCAGACAGCCGGGGGGGGGCACTGAAGCTTTCTTT. It is translated as CASRQPGGGTEAFF.

The chain carries TRBV6-1 and TRBJ2-2; the D is unclear. In germline, CDR1 is MNHNS, CDR2 SASEGT. Trimming shortened V by 1 base and J by 6 bases, and 15 bases separated the two germline ends. This CDR3 is built from 16 residues. The CDR3: CASSEDPWPSAGELFF. For the CDR3, the DNA is TGTGCCAGCAGTGAAGACCCTTGGCCCTCCGCCGGGGAGCTGTTTTTT.